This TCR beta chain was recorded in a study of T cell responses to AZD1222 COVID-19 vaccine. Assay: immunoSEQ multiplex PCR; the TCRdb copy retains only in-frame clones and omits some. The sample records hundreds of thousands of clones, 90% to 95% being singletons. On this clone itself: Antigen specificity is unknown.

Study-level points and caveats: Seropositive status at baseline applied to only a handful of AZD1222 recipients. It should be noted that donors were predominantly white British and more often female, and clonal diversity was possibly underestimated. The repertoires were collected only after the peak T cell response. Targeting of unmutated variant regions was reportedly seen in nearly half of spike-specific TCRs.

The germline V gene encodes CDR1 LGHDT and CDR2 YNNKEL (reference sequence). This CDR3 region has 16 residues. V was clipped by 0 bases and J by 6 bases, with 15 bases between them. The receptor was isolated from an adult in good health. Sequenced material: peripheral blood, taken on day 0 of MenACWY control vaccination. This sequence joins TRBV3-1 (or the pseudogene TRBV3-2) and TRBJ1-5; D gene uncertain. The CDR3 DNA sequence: TGTGCCAGCAGCCAAGATCGAGGAAGTGGGGTTCAGCCCCAGCATTTT. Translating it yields CASSQDRGSGVQPQHF.